Described below is a single TCR beta chain sequence and its context. The time point was: persistent/refractory GD, antithyroid drugs over 5 years with positive TRAb. Scientists built the TCR library using RNA that was extracted from PBMCs. Patients came through an endocrinology department, and that department was in Xi'an, China. The germline V gene encodes CDR1 SGHTA and CDR2 FQGNSA. V shed 3 bases, J shed 1 base, and the junction held 10 bases outside the gene matches. The CDR3 covers 18 residues. This entry comes from a study of regulatory T cells in long-lasting Graves disease. Arm-PCR of CDR3 regions with iRepertoire HTBI primers generated TCR beta libraries. TCRdb fed the multiplex PCR reads into MiXCR, producing one record per CDR3 protein. Of a few hundred thousand distinct CDR3 sequences in the sample, about a quarter were seen once.

This sequence joins TRBV7-2 and TRBJ2-2, with TRBD1 matching over 8 bases. This sequence originates from a female donor with Graves disease. Source: peripheral blood mononuclear cells (PBMCs), taken when the disease was refractory, from a patient treated with antithyroid drugs. CDR3 region: CASSFLTGDTRNTGELFF. CDR3 DNA: TGTGCCAGCAGCTTCCTGACAGGGGATACAAGGAACACCGGGGAGCTGTTTTTT.